This T cell receptor (beta chain) was sequenced for a study of identifying expanded T cells in peripheral blood. No infections or other immune events were documented during collection. A remark on this clone: The target antigen is unknown.

Germline CDR1 and CDR2: SGHNT and YYREEE (reference sequence). The CDR3 extends over 15 amino acids. Trimming stripped 0 bases from V and 3 bases from J, with 10 bases between. General study findings and limits: Across healthy donors, higher total template counts meant significantly greater approximately two-week count variance.

Clones were sequenced by immunoSEQ multiplex PCR, and TCRdb holds only the in-frame ones, with some missing. The sample yields around 84,000 clones, around 90% seen once. The rearrangement uses TRBV5-4 and TRBJ1-5, with D hard to call. Sequenced input: blood. This TCR derives from a person between 18 and 75 years old in good health. The CDR3 sequence is CASSLDPSANQPQHF. CDR3 nucleotides: TGTGCCAGCAGCTTGGACCCGTCTGCCAATCAGCCCCAGCATTTT.